Following are 21 T cell receptor beta chains from one sample sequenced in a study of cytomegalovirus exposure and HLA in healthy donors. Primers: 60 Vbeta forward and 13 Jbeta reverse. Profiling relied on immunoSEQ multiplex PCR, and the TCRdb table lists in-frame clones only, not all of them. Altogether 100,000 or so clones are present, 65% to 85% being singletons, with the ten largest covering about 10%. The sample consisted of PBMCs. These receptors all stem from a man between 45 and 60 years old in good health and CMV-seronegative.

This chain uses TRBV5-4 with TRBJ2-2; 8 nucleotides agree with TRBD1. CDR1 and CDR2 (germline): SGHNT, YYREEE (reference sequence). There are 16 residues in the CDR3. The V gene end was trimmed by 6 bases and the J gene end by 5 bases; junction bases not matched to a gene: 12. This CDR3 reads CASKADRDGLTGELFF. The CDR3 DNA follows: TGTGCCAGCAAAGCGGACAGGGATGGCTTGACCGGGGAGCTGTTTTTT.

The rearrangement uses TRBV29-1 and TRBJ2-7; TRBD1 matches 8 bases. This CDR3 is built from 14 residues. Germline V lookup: CDR1 SQVTM, CDR2 ANQGSEA. Trimming took 5 bases from V and 5 from J; bases not matched to a gene: 11. The CDR3 DNA reads as TGCAGCGTTACCCGACAGGGGAAACGGGACGAGCAGTACTTC. Protein product: CSVTRQGKRDEQYF.

This clone was detected only a few times. This sequence joins TRBV6-4 and TRBJ1-4; the D gene is possibly TRBD1 (6 bases). Trimming removed 6 bases from V and 5 bases from J, with 19 bases in between. This CDR3 region has 16 residues. Germline CDR1 reads MRHNA; CDR2 reads SNTAGT. CDR3 bases: TGTGCCAGCAGCCCTCACTCGGGACAAAAAAATGAAAAACTGTTTTTT. Its translation: CASSPHSGQKNEKLFF.

The chain employs TRBV28 and TRBJ2-1; 8 positions agree with TRBD1. CDR3 length: 16 residues. CDR1 and CDR2 (germline): MDHEN, SYDVKM. With V trimmed by 6 bases and J by 4 bases, 11 bases remained unmatched. In DNA form, the CDR3 reads TGTGCCAGCAGCCCCCATGGGACAGGTTATTACAATGAGCAGTTCTTC. It specifies CASSPHGTGYYNEQFF.

The gene calls are TRBV14 and TRBJ1-2, with a weak D call TRBD1 (6 bases). The ends were cut back, 5 bases at V and 4 bases at J, with 11 bases in the middle. The CDR3 is 13 residues long. The germline gives CDR1 SGHDN, CDR2 FVKESK. The CDR3 loop reads CASSSGQLYGYTF. As DNA, the CDR3 is TGTGCCAGCAGCTCTGGACAGCTCTATGGCTACACCTTC.

The V and J genes are TRBV20-1 and TRBJ1-2; perhaps TRBD1 as D (6 bases). V shed 8 bases and J shed 6 bases, with 10 bases lying between them. The V gene's germline CDR1 is DFQATT and CDR2 SNEGSKA (reference sequence). This CDR3 comprises 10 residues. For the CDR3, the DNA is TGCAGTTCGAACAGGGATGGCTACACCTTC. Its protein product is CSSNRDGYTF.

This sequence joins TRBV20-1 and TRBJ2-3, with a possible D match to TRBD2 (6 bases). Germline loops: CDR1 DFQATT, CDR2 SNEGSKA (reference sequence). The CDR3 contains 10 residues. The CDR3 sequence: CSGGLLEQYF. For the CDR3, the DNA is TGCAGCGGGGGACTCCTGGAGCAGTATTTT.

The rearrangement joins TRBV5-4 to TRBJ1-2, with D perhaps matching TRBD1 (6 bases). Germline V lookup: CDR1 SGHNT, CDR2 YYREEE (reference sequence). This CDR3 is 13 amino acids long. Trimming stripped 4 bases from V and 3 bases from J, with 10 bases between. The CDR3 spells CASSGPGDYGYTF. The CDR3 coding sequence is TGTGCCAGCAGCGGACCAGGGGACTATGGCTACACCTTC.

The chain uses TRBV30 and TRBJ1-1; D call uncertain. CDR1 GTSNPN and CDR2 SVGIG come from the germline V gene (reference sequence). This CDR3 region has 13 residues. Trimming stripped 4 bases from V and 0 bases from J, with 9 bases between. This CDR3 is CAWNILLNTEAFF. The DNA of the CDR3 is TGTGCCTGGAATATCCTGTTGAACACTGAAGCTTTCTTT.

This chain connects TRBV11-1 to TRBJ2-5, with D perhaps TRBD2 (6 bases). CDR3 length: 15 residues. CDR1 SGHAT and CDR2 FQDESV come from the germline V gene (reference sequence). Trimming removed 5 bases at V and 9 bases at J, with 22 bases between. CDR3 amino acids: CASSQTGVGVGPQYF. The CDR3 DNA reads as TGTGCCAGCAGCCAAACGGGAGTGGGGGTAGGGCCCCAGTACTTC.

The chain employs TRBV6-6 and TRBJ2-1, with 7 bases lining up with TRBD1. V lost 10 bases and J lost 5; bases outside the gene matches: 11. Germline-derived CDR1 and CDR2 are MNHNY and SVGAGI (reference sequence). The CDR3 is 14 amino acids. CDR3 in DNA: TGTGCCACTCAGGACCGGGACAGAGACAATGAGCAGTTCTTC. It encodes CATQDRDRDNEQFF.

The genes are TRBV19 and TRBJ1-5; 7 positions match TRBD1. The CDR3 consists of 14 residues. Germline CDR1 is LNHDA and CDR2 is SQIVND (reference sequence). With 10 bases clipped from V and 0 bases from J, the junction kept 6 bases outside the gene matches. This CDR3 is CATSQGNSNQPQHF. CDR3 nucleotide sequence: TGTGCCACCTCACAGGGGAATAGCAATCAGCCCCAGCATTTT.

The J gene is TRBJ2-7, the V gene TRBV12-2; TRBD2, the table's D call, lacks a check against the DNA. TRBV12-2 is marked as a pseudogene. The CDR3 runs to 12 residues. The CDR3 region has the DNA TGTGCAAGCAACGGGAGAGGCTACGAGCAGTACTTC. This translates into CASNGRGYEQYF.

This clone was seen a single time. The CDR3 spells CSVRPAGDYGYTF. CDR3 DNA sequence: TGCAGCGTTCGCCCTGCGGGGGACTATGGCTACACCTTC. The gene calls are TRBV29-1 and TRBJ1-2, with D maybe TRBD1 (5 bases). V shed 5 bases and J shed 3 bases, with 13 bases lying between them. Per germline, CDR1 SQVTM and CDR2 ANQGSEA. The CDR3 totals 13 residues.

The CDR3 DNA reads TGTGCCAGCAATTGCGCGGTCGAGACAGGGGAAACCTACGAGCAGTACTTC. This encodes CASNCAVETGETYEQYF. The V gene is TRBV2, the J gene TRBJ2-7, with 8 bases lining up with TRBD1. Germline CDR1 is SNHLY and CDR2 is FYNNEI. This CDR3 has 17 residues. Trimming cost V 7 bases and J 2 bases; bases outside gene matches: 16.

The chain recombines TRBV4-1 with TRBJ1-5; 7 bases align to TRBD1. This CDR3 is 17 amino acids long. The germline V gene has CDR1 MGHRA and CDR2 YSYEKL. Trimming removed 6 bases from V and 4 bases from J; junction bases left unmatched: 15. In nucleotides, the CDR3 is TGCGCCAGCAGTAGGGACGTCGAGACAGGGAGAAATCAGCCCCAGCATTTT. Protein product: CASSRDVETGRNQPQHF.

Regarding this clone: The sample holds other DNA sequences that translate to the same CDR3. The chain recombines TRBV28 with TRBJ1-5; D gene unclear. This CDR3 comprises 15 residues. Trimming removed 2 bases from V and 2 bases from J, with 10 bases in between. Germline CDR1 and CDR2: MDHEN and SYDVKM. CDR3 nucleotide sequence: TGTGCCAGCAGTTTAATTAGGGAGGGCAATCAGCCCCAGCATTTT. It yields the protein CASSLIREGNQPQHF.

The chain couples TRBV6-1 to TRBJ1-2; 9 bases are shared with TRBD1. Germline trimming cut 5 bases from V and 2 bases from J; bases unmatched to any gene: 6. The CDR3 extends over 15 amino acids. CDR1 and CDR2 (germline): MNHNS, SASEGT. The CDR3 spells CASSRIDRGNYGYTF. The CDR3 coding sequence is TGTGCCAGCAGTAGAATCGACAGGGGGAACTATGGCTACACCTTC.

This chain joins TRBV5-1 and TRBJ2-7; 7 nucleotides align to TRBD2. The CDR3 has 14 residues. Germline-derived CDR1 and CDR2 are SGHRS and YFSETQ. Unmatched junction bases numbered 3, after V lost 1 base and J lost 2 bases. CDR3 coding DNA: TGCGCCAGCAGCTTGCTAGCGGAGGCCTACGAGCAGTACTTC. Translated, it gives CASSLLAEAYEQYF.

V is TRBV11-2 and J is TRBJ2-3; 10 bases map to TRBD2. With V trimmed by 1 base and J by 0 bases, 7 bases remained unmatched. Germline V lookup: CDR1 SGHAT, CDR2 FQNNGV. The CDR3 spans 18 residues. The CDR3 spells CASSLGSQRGGSTDTQYF. The CDR3 DNA reads as TGTGCCAGCAGCTTAGGGTCTCAGCGGGGGGGGAGCACAGATACGCAGTATTTT.

The rearrangement joins TRBV2 to TRBJ2-7; the match to TRBD1 covers 8 bases. After removal of 5 bases from V and 3 bases from J, the junction contained 6 bases not matched to a gene. The germline CDR1 and CDR2 sequences are SNHLY and FYNNEI. This CDR3 contains 14 residues. The CDR3 spells CASSSQGEGYEQYF. The CDR3 region has the DNA TGTGCCAGCAGTTCACAGGGGGAAGGCTACGAGCAGTACTTC.